The rows below give T cell receptor beta chains drawn from one sample of a study of blood T cell repertoires in COVID-19. Sequencing was performed with immunoSEQ multiplex PCR; in TCRdb, only in-frame clones are kept and a portion is missing. This table has 150,000 to 200,000 clones, roughly 80% appearing once. The sequenced sample was peripheral blood. These receptor sequences come from a man aged 50-60 years who had recovered from COVID-19. The CDR3 runs from the conserved cysteine through the conserved F or W. The order of the fields is V gene, clone size, D gene, J gene, CDR3 protein, CDR3 DNA. D genes are given only for firm matches. For some rows the clone size is stated as once, few or many, or as a class when expanded; others skip it.

TRBV28	-	TRBD1	TRBJ2-7	CASSSSGTGHHEQYF	TGTGCCAGCAGTTCTTCCGGGACAGGGCACCACGAGCAGTACTTC
TRBV7-8	-	TRBD1	TRBJ2-2	CAVPGQGVTNTGELFF	TGTGCCGTGCCGGGACAGGGGGTTACGAACACCGGGGAGCTGTTTTTT
TRBV19	-	TRBD2	TRBJ2-1	CASSILDSGVLTDEQFF	TGTGCCAGTAGTATCCTCGATAGCGGGGTGCTTACGGATGAGCAGTTCTTC
TRBV7-9	-	TRBD1	TRBJ2-2	CASSFRDRTTRNTGELFF	TGTGCCAGCAGCTTCCGGGACAGGACCACCCGGAACACCGGGGAGCTGTTTTTT
TRBV10-2	-	TRBD2	TRBJ2-2	CASMHQRDGGGELFF	TGCGCCAGCATGCACCAGCGGGATGGTGGCGGGGAGCTGTTTTTT
TRBV5-1	-	TRBD1	TRBJ1-1	CASSLEGQGALNTEAFF	TGCGCCAGCAGCTTGGAAGGACAGGGGGCCTTAAACACTGAAGCTTTCTTT
TRBV19	-	-	TRBJ1-4	CASSVSQATNEKLFF	TGTGCCAGTAGTGTGTCGCAGGCAACTAATGAAAAACTGTTTTTT
TRBV7-9	-	TRBD1	TRBJ2-5	CASSRAVTGGLETQYF	TGTGCCAGCAGCCGCGCCGTGACAGGGGGCCTGGAGACCCAGTACTTC
TRBV24-1	few	-	TRBJ1-1	CATKPTGAAGAEAFF	TGTGCCACCAAACCTACGGGAGCGGCAGGCGCTGAAGCTTTCTTT
TRBV25-1	few	-	TRBJ1-2	CASSEISGAGGYTF	TGTGCCAGCAGTGAAATTTCAGGGGCTGGTGGCTACACCTTC
TRBV5-1	few	TRBD1	TRBJ2-7	CASSLDGTGHYEQYF	TGCGCCAGCAGCTTGGATGGGACAGGCCACTACGAGCAGTACTTC
TRBV2	-	TRBD2	TRBJ2-1	CASSEAGGTYNEQFF	TGTGCCAGCAGTGAGGCGGGAGGGACCTACAATGAGCAGTTCTTC
TRBV27	-	-	TRBJ1-2	CASSLSFLGGRGNYGYTF	TGTGCCAGCAGTTTATCATTTCTGGGGGGGAGGGGAAACTATGGCTACACCTTC
TRBV29-1	-	-	TRBJ2-3	CSVAHNLFADTQYF	TGCAGCGTGGCACACAATCTCTTCGCAGATACGCAGTATTTT
TRBV18	-	TRBD1	TRBJ1-1	CASSRTSGTGVGNTEAFF	TGTGCCAGCTCCCGAACATCCGGGACAGGGGTTGGTAACACTGAAGCTTTCTTT
TRBV5-4	-	-	TRBJ1-2	CASSLISSDYGYTF	TGTGCCAGCAGCTTGATCTCCTCAGACTATGGCTACACCTTC
TRBV19	-	TRBD1	TRBJ2-7	CASSSGTGDYEQYF	TGTGCCAGTAGCTCCGGGACAGGAGACTACGAGCAGTACTTC
TRBV28	-	-	TRBJ2-5	CASSLSVNQETQYF	TGTGCCAGCAGTTTATCAGTTAACCAAGAGACCCAGTACTTC
TRBV6-6	-	-	TRBJ2-7	CASRDGLLYEQYF	TGTGCCAGCAGGGACGGACTTCTCTACGAGCAGTACTTC
TRBV5-1	-	TRBD2	TRBJ2-7	CASRWTSGRFDEQYF	TGCGCCAGCAGATGGACTAGCGGGAGGTTCGACGAGCAGTACTTC
TRBV5-1	-	-	TRBJ2-2	CASSLVGRANTGELFF	TGCGCCAGCAGCTTGGTAGGGAGAGCGAACACCGGGGAGCTGTTTTTT
TRBV28	few	-	TRBJ1-2	CASNRGRGYGYTF	TGTGCCAGCAATCGGGGGAGGGGGTATGGCTACACCTTC
TRBV14	once	-	TRBJ2-5	CASSPDLGGTQYF	TGTGCCAGCAGCCCGGACCTGGGGGGGACCCAGTACTTC
TRBV11-2	few	TRBD1	TRBJ2-7	CASSSISRHRGRYYEQYF	TGTGCCAGCAGCTCCATTAGCCGACACAGGGGGCGATACTACGAGCAGTACTTC
TRBV19	-	TRBD1	TRBJ1-4	CASSIGQGAFGLNEKLFF	TGTGCCAGTAGTATTGGACAGGGGGCTTTCGGGCTTAATGAAAAACTGTTTTTT
TRBV6-5	-	-	TRBJ1-2	CASSYSPGGLDYGYTF	TGTGCCAGCAGTTACTCCCCGGGGGGCCTTGACTATGGCTACACCTTC
TRBV11-2	once	TRBD1	TRBJ1-4	CASSRDRGREKLFF	TGTGCCAGCAGCCGTGACAGGGGGCGCGAAAAACTGTTTTTT
TRBV7-2	-	TRBD1	TRBJ2-7	CASSSETGGREQYF	TGTGCCAGCAGCTCCGAGACAGGGGGGAGGGAGCAGTACTTC
TRBV7-3	-	-	TRBJ2-5	CASSLNGFGGFQETQYF	TGTGCCAGCAGCTTAAATGGGTTCGGGGGTTTCCAAGAGACCCAGTACTTC
TRBV6-5	-	TRBD2	TRBJ2-1	CASSYTGRESDEQFF	TGTGCCAGCAGTTACACGGGGCGGGAGTCCGATGAGCAGTTCTTC
TRBV7-2	-	-	TRBJ2-7	CASSLEAGYSYEQYF	TGTGCCAGCAGCTTAGAGGCGGGGTACTCCTACGAGCAGTACTTC
TRBV10-3	-	TRBD2	TRBJ2-5	CAISEGVIAGEETQYF	TGTGCCATCAGTGAGGGGGTAATAGCGGGAGAAGAGACCCAGTACTTC
TRBV10-3	-	TRBD1	TRBJ2-7	CAISSLTQGQGAYEQYF	TGTGCCATCAGTTCCCTGACCCAGGGACAGGGGGCGTACGAGCAGTACTTC
TRBV7-8	-	TRBD1	TRBJ1-1	CASSLATGGMNTEAFF	TGTGCCAGCAGCTTAGCAACAGGGGGTATGAACACTGAAGCTTTCTTT
TRBV7-2	-	TRBD1	TRBJ2-7	CASQQGAGYEQYF	TGTGCCAGCCAACAGGGGGCGGGTTACGAGCAGTACTTC
TRBV5-8	-	-	TRBJ2-7	CASSNGQFDEQYF	TGTGCCAGCAGCAACGGACAGTTCGACGAGCAGTACTTC
TRBV3-1/TRBV3-2	-	-	TRBJ1-1	CASSQKAMNTEAFF	TGTGCCAGCAGCCAGAAAGCAATGAACACTGAAGCTTTCTTT
TRBV7-2	-	-	TRBJ2-5	CASSLGRAEETQYF	TGTGCCAGCAGCTTAGGGAGGGCCGAAGAGACCCAGTACTTC
TRBV28	-	-	TRBJ2-3	CASSLVSDTQYF	TGTGCCAGCAGTTTAGTCTCAGATACGCAGTATTTT
TRBV2	few	-	TRBJ1-2	CASSGDSLYNTF	TGTGCCAGCAGTGGAGACAGCCTCTATAACACCTTC
TRBV29-1	-	-	TRBJ1-6	CSVRTVEENSPLHF	TGCAGCGTGCGGACAGTGGAGGAGAATTCACCCCTCCACTTT
TRBV9	-	-	TRBJ2-1	CASSAYVAGRKDNEQFF	TGTGCCAGCAGCGCCTATGTGGCGGGAAGAAAAGACAATGAGCAGTTCTTC
TRBV27	-	TRBD2	TRBJ2-5	CASSLLGRGLLETQYF	TGTGCCAGCAGTCTGTTGGGGAGGGGCCTCCTGGAGACCCAGTACTTC
TRBV19	-	-	TRBJ1-5	CASKWGESNQPQHF	TGTGCCAGTAAGTGGGGAGAGAGCAATCAGCCCCAGCATTTT
TRBV4-3	-	-	TRBJ2-7	CASSQEEDSFYEQYF	TGCGCCAGCAGCCAAGAAGAGGACTCCTTCTACGAGCAGTACTTC
TRBV28	-	TRBD1	TRBJ2-6	CASRTGGVAGANVLTF	TGTGCCAGCAGGACAGGGGGCGTAGCCGGGGCCAACGTCCTGACTTTC
TRBV28	-	TRBD2	TRBJ2-7	CASRQTSGRLYEQYF	TGTGCCAGCAGGCAAACTAGCGGGAGGCTCTACGAGCAGTACTTC
TRBV11-2	-	-	TRBJ2-7	CASSITGLEQYF	TGTGCCAGCAGCATAACAGGGCTGGAGCAGTACTTC
TRBV7-9	few	TRBD1	TRBJ1-3	CASSSDRAPQGNTIYF	TGTGCCAGCAGCTCAGACAGGGCACCCCAGGGAAACACCATATATTTT
TRBV19	-	-	TRBJ2-2	CASSPPPTVPDYSGELFF	TGTGCCAGTAGCCCACCGCCGACAGTCCCAGATTATTCCGGGGAGCTGTTTTTT
TRBV24-1	-	TRBD1	TRBJ2-1	CATSDGDRGGPYNEQFF	TGTGCCACCAGTGATGGGGACAGAGGGGGCCCCTACAATGAGCAGTTCTTC
TRBV2	-	TRBD2	TRBJ2-7	CASSESSGPFYEQYF	TGTGCCAGCAGTGAGTCTAGCGGACCGTTCTACGAGCAGTACTTC
TRBV5-1	-	-	TRBJ2-3	CASSSTVASTDTQYF	TGCGCCAGCAGCTCGACAGTAGCTAGCACAGATACGCAGTATTTT
TRBV3-1/TRBV3-2	-	TRBD2	TRBJ2-1	CASSQGGLAGTYNEQFF	TGTGCCAGCAGCCAGGGAGGACTAGCGGGGACCTACAATGAGCAGTTCTTC
TRBV5-4	-	TRBD2	TRBJ2-1	CASSLGGGGTSFYNEQFF	TGTGCCAGCAGCTTGGGGGGCGGTGGGACTAGTTTCTACAATGAGCAGTTCTTC
TRBV6-5	-	-	TRBJ1-1	CASSLRLGTEAFF	TGTGCCAGCAGTTTGAGGCTAGGCACTGAAGCTTTCTTT
TRBV5-1	-	TRBD2	TRBJ2-1	CASSTDILAGEQFF	TGCGCCAGCAGCACAGACATTCTAGCGGGTGAGCAGTTCTTC
TRBV10-3	-	-	TRBJ2-1	CAMSAESRKDEQFF	TGTGCCATGTCGGCGGAATCCCGTAAAGATGAGCAGTTCTTC
TRBV7-9	-	-	TRBJ2-2	CASSSQGPTGELFF	TGTGCCAGCAGCTCCCAGGGGCCCACCGGGGAGCTGTTTTTT
TRBV21-1	-	-	TRBJ2-2	CASSIQPPGQEIIGELFF	TGTGCCAGCAGCATACAACCGCCGGGACAGGAAATTATCGGGGAGCTGTTTTTT